What follows describes a single T cell receptor beta chain. This record comes from a study of blood T cell repertoires in COVID-19. Study-wide context: The study drew acute and convalescent COVID-19 samples from the United States, Italy and Spain.

J lost 6 bases, V lost 4 bases, and 8 bases had no gene match. The CDR3 has 16 amino acids. Germline V gene data show CDR1 as KGHDR and CDR2 as SFDVKD. The authors' processing: Reference gene primer amplification gave nucleated cell count estimates. This table comes from immunoSEQ multiplex PCR, and its TCRdb copy is limited to in-frame clones, with some not included. V and J calls and clone size are as listed in that table; D and trimming were resolved from the DNA. The table lists 13,000 or so clones, approximately 90% of them singletons. What was sequenced was peripheral blood. The chain recombines TRBV24-1 with TRBJ2-2; 9 nucleotides agree with TRBD1. The sequence was collected from a human donor in a cohort sampled during active COVID-19. The CDR3 nucleotides are TGTGCCACCAGTGACTACAGGGGGCGCTTTGCCGGGGAGCTGTTTTTT. Its protein is CATSDYRGRFAGELFF.